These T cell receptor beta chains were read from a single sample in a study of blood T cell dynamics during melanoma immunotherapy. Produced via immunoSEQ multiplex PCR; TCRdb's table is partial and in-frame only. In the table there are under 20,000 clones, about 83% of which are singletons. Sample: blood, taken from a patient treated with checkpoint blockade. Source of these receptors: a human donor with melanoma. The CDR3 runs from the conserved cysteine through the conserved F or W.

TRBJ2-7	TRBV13	CASSPGLAGAYEQYF
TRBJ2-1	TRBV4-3	CASSSASQYNEQFF
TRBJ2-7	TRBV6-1	CASSLLSYEQYF
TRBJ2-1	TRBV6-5	CASSFFRGSNEQFF
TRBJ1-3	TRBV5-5	CASSLTGNSGNTIYF
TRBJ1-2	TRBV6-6	CASSRRQGNYGYTF
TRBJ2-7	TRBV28	CASNSLIEQYF
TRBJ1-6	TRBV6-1	CASMGTSSYNSPLHF
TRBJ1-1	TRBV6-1	CASSVSGQNTEAFF
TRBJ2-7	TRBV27	CASSPGQGITYEQYF
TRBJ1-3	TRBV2	CASWGRDTIYF
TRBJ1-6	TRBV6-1	CASSAGGKNSPLHF
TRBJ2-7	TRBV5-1	CASSLGGAITYEQYF
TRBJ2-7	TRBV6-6	CASSTRQSSLSEQYF
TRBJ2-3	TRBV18	CASSPHVRPQDTQYF